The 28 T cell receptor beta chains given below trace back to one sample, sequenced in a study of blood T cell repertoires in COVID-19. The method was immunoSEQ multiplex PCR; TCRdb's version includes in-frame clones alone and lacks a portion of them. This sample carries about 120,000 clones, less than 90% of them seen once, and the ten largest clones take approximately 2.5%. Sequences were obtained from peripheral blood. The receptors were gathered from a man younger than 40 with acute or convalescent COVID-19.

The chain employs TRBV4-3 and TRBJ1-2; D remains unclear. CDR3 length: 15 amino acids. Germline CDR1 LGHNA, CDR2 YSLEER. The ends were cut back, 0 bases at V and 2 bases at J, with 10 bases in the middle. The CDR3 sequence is CASSQDLPGNYGYTF. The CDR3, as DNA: TGCGCCAGCAGCCAAGATCTCCCAGGCAACTATGGCTACACCTTC.

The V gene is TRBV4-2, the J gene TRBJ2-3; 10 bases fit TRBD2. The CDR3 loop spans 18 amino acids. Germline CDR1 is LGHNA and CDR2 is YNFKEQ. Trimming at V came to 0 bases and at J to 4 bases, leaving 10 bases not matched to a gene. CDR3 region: CASSQEGSGGAGADTQYF. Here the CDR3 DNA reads TGTGCCAGCAGCCAAGAGGGCAGCGGGGGGGCCGGCGCAGATACGCAGTATTTT.

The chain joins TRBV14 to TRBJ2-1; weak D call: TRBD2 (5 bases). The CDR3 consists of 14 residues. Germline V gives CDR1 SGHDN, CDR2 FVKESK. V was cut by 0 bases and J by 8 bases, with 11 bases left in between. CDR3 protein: CASSQDYDGDEQFF. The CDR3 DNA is TGTGCCAGCAGCCAAGATTACGACGGGGATGAGCAGTTCTTC.

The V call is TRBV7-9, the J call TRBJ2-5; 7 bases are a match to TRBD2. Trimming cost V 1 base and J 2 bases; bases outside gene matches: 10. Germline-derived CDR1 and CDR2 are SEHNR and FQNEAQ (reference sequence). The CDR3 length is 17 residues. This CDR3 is CASSLGQMGGGQETQYF. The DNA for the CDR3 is TGTGCCAGCAGCTTAGGACAAATGGGCGGGGGACAAGAGACCCAGTACTTC.

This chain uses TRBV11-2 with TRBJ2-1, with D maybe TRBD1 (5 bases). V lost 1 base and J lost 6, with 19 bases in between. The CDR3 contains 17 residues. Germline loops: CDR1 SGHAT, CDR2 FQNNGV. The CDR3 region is CASSLALGQGGSNEQFF. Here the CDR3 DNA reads TGTGCCAGCAGCTTAGCGCTGGGGCAGGGTGGTTCCAATGAGCAGTTCTTC.

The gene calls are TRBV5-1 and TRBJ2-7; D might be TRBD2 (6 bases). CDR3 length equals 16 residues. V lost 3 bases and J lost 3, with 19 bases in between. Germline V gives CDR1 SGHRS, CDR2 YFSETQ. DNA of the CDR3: TGCGCCAGCAGCTCGGAATCCAGGCTGCGGGGCTACGAGCAGTACTTC. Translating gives CASSSESRLRGYEQYF.

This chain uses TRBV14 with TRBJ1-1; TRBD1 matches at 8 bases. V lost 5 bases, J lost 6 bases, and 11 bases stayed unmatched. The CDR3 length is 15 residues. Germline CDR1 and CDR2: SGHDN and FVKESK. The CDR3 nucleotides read TGTGCCAGCAGCAAGGGCTTACAGGGGGGACCTGAAGCTTTCTTT. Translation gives CASSKGLQGGPEAFF.

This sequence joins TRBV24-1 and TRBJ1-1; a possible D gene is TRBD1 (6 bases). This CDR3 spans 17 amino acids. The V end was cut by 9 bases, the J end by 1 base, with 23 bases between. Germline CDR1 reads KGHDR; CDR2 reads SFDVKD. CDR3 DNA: TGTGCCACCCCACCGGGGGGGCAAGGAAGAAGGAACACTGAAGCTTTCTTT. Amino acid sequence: CATPPGGQGRRNTEAFF.

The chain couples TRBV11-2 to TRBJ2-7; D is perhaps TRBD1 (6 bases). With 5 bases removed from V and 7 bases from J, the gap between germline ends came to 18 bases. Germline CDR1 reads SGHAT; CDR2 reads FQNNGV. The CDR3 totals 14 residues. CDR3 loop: CASSTLADRGEQYF. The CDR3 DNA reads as TGTGCCAGCAGCACTTTGGCGGATAGGGGGGAGCAGTACTTC.

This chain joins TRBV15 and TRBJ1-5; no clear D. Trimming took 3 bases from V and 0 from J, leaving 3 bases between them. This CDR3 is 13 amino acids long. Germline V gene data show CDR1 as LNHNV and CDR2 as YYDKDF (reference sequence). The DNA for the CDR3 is TGTGCCACCAGCAGTAATAGCAATCAGCCCCAGCATTTT. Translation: CATSSNSNQPQHF.

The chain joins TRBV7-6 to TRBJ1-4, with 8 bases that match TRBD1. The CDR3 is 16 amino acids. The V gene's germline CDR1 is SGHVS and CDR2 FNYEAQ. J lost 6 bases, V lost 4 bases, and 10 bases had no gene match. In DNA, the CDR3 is TGTGCCAGCAGCTCACCAGGCACAGGGGGGCATGAAAAACTGTTTTTT. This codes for CASSSPGTGGHEKLFF.

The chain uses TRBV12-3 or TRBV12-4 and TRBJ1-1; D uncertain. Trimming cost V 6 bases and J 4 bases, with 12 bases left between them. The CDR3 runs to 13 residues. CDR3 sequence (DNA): TGTGCCAGCAGCCCCCTTCCGAGCACTGAAGCTTTCTTT. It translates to CASSPLPSTEAFF.

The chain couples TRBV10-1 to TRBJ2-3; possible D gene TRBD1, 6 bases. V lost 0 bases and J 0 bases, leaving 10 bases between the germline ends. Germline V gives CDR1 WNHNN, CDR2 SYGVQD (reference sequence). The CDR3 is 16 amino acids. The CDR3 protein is CASSESVQGSTDTQYF. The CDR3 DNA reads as TGCGCCAGCAGTGAGTCGGTGCAGGGGAGCACAGATACGCAGTATTTT.

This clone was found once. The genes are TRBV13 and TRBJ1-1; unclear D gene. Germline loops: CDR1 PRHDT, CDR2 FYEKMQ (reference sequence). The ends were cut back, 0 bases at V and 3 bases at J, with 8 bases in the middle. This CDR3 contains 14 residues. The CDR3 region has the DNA TGTGCCAGCAGCTTAGGACCGGGGTACACTGAAGCTTTCTTT. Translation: CASSLGPGYTEAFF.

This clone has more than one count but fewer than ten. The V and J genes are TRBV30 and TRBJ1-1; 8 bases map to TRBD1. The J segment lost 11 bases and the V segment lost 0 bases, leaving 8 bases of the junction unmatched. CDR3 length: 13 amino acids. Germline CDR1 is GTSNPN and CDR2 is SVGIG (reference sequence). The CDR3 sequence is CAWSVGTGPSAFF. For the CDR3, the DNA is TGTGCCTGGAGTGTAGGGACAGGTCCATCCGCTTTCTTT. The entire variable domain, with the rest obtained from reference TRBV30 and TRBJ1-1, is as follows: SQTIHQWPATLVQPVGSPLSLECTVEGTSNPNLYWYRQAAGRGLQLLFYSVGIGQISSEVPQNLSASRPQDRQFILSSKKLLLSDSGFYLCAWSVGTGPSAFFGQGTRLTVV.

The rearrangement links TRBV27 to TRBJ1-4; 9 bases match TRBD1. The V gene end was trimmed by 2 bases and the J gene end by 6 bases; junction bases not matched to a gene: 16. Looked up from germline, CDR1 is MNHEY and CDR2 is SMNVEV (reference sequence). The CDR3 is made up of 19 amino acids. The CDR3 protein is CASSLRMRVTGGLDEKLFF. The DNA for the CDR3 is TGTGCCAGCAGTTTAAGGATGCGAGTGACAGGGGGGTTAGATGAAAAACTGTTTTTT.

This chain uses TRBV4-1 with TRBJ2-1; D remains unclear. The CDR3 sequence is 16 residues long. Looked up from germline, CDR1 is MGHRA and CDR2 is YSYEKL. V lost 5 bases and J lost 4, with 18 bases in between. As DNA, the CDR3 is TGCGCCAGCAGCACTCTCGTCCCGAAATCATACAATGAGCAGTTCTTC. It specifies CASSTLVPKSYNEQFF.

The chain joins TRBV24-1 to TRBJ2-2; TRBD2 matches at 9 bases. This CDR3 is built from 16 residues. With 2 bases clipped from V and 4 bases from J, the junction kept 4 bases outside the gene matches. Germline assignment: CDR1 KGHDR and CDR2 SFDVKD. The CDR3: CATSDSGTSLTGELFF. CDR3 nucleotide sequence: TGTGCCACCAGTGATTCCGGGACTAGCCTCACCGGGGAGCTGTTTTTT.

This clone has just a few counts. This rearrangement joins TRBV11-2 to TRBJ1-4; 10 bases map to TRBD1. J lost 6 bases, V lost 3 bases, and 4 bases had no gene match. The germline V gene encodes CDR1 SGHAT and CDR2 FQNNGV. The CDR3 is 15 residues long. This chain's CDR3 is CASSFWTGGYEKLFF. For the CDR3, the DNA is TGTGCCAGCAGCTTCTGGACAGGGGGGTATGAAAAACTGTTTTTT.

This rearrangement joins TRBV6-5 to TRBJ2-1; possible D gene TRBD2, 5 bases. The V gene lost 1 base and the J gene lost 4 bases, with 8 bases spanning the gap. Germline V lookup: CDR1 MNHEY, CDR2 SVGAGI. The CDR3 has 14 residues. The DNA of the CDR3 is TGTGCCAGCAGTTACTTCGGGATTTACAATGAGCAGTTCTTC. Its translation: CASSYFGIYNEQFF.

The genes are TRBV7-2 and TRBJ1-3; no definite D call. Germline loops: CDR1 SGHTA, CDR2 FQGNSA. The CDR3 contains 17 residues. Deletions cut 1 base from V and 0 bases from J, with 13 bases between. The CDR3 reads CASSLESPGNSGNTIYF. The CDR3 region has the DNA TGTGCCAGCAGCTTAGAGTCCCCCGGGAACTCTGGAAACACCATATATTTT.

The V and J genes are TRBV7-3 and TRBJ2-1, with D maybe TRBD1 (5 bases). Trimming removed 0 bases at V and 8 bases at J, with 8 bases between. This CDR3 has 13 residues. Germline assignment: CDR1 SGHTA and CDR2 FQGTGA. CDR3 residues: CASSLTLGDEQFF. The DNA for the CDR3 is TGTGCCAGCAGCTTAACGTTAGGGGATGAGCAGTTCTTC.

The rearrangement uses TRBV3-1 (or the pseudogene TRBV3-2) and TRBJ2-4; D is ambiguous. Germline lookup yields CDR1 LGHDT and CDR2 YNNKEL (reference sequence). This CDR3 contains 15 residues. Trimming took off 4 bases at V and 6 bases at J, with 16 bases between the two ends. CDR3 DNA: TGTGCCAGCAGCCGTAACGGTGACGGCGGAAACATTCAGTACTTC. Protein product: CASSRNGDGGNIQYF.

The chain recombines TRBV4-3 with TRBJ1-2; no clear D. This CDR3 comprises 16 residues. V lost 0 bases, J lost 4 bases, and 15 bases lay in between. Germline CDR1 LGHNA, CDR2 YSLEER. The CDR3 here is CASSQDRGGNSYGYTF. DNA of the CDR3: TGCGCCAGCAGCCAAGATCGGGGAGGGAACAGCTATGGCTACACCTTC.

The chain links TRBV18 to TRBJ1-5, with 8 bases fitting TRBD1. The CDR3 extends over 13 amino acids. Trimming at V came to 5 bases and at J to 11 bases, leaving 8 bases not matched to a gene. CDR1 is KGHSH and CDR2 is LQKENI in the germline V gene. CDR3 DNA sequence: TGTGCCAGCTCAAGGCAGGGGGCAACGACCCAGCATTTT. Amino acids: CASSRQGATTQHF. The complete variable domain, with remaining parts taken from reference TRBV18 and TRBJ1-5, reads NAGVMQNPRHLVRRRGQEARLRCSPMKGHSHVYWYRQLPEEGLKFMVYLQKENIIDESGMPKERFSAEFPKEGPSILRIQQVVRGDSAAYFCASSRQGATTQHFGDGTRLSIL.

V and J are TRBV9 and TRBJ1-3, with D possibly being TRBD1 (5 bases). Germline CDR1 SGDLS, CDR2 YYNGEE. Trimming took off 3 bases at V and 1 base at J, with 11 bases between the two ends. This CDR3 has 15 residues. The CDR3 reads CASSGSQASGNTIYF. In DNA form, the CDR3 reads TGTGCCAGCAGCGGATCACAGGCATCTGGAAACACCATATATTTT. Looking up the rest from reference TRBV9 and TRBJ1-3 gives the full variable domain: DSGVTQTPKHLITATGQRVTLRCSPRSGDLSVYWYQQSLDQGLQFLIQYYNGEERAKGNILERFSAQQFPDLHSELNLSSLELGDSALYFCASSGSQASGNTIYFGEGSWLTVV.

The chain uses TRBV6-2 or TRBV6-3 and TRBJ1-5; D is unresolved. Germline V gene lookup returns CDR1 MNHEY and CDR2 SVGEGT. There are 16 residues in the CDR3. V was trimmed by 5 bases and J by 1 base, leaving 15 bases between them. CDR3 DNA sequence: TGTGCCAGCAGTCGTCCCCCGGGTGCCAGCAATCAGCCCCAGCATTTT. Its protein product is CASSRPPGASNQPQHF.

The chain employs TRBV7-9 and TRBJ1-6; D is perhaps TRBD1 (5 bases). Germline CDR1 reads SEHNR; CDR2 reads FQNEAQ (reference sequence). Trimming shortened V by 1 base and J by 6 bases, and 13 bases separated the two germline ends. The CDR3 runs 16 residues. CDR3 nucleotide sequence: TGTGCCAGCAGCTTAGATGCGGGGCCTGGTAATTCACCCCTCCACTTT. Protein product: CASSLDAGPGNSPLHF.